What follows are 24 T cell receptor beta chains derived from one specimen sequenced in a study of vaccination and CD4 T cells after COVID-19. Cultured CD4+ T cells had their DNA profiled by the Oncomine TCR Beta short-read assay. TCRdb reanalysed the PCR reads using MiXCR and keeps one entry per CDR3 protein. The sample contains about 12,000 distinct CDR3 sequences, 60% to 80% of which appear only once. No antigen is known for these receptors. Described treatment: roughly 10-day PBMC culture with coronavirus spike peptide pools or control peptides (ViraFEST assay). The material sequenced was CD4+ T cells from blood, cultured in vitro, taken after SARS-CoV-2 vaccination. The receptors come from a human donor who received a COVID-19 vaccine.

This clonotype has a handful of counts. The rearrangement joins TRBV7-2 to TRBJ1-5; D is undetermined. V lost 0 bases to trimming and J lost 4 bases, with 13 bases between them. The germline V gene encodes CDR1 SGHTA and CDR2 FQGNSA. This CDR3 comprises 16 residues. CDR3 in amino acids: CASSLAHSYLNQPQHF. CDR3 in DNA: TGTGCCAGCAGCTTAGCCCACAGCTACCTTAATCAGCCCCAGCATTTT.

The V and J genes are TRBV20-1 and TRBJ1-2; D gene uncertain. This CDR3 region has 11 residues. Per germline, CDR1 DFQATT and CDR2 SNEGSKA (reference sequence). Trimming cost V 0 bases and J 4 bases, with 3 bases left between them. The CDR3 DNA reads TGCAGTGCTAGAGACCGCTATGGCTACACCTTC. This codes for CSARDRYGYTF.

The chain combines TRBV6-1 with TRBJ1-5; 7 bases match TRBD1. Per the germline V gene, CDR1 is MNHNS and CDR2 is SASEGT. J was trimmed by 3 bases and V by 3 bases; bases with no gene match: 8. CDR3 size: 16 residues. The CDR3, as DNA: TGTGCCAGCAGTGATATAGGGGGCTGGGTCAATCAGCCCCAGCATTTT. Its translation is CASSDIGGWVNQPQHF.

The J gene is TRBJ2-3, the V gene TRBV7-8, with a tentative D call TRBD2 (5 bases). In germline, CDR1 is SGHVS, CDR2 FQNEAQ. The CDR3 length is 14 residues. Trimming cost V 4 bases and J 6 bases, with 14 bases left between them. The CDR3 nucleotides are TGTGCCAGCAGCTCTGGCGAGCGGAGTGATACGCAGTATTTT. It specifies CASSSGERSDTQYF.

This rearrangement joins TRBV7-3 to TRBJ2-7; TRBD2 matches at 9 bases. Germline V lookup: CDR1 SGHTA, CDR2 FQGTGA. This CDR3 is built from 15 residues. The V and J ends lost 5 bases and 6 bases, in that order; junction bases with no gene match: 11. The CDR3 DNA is TGTGCCAGCAGCCCGTCGGGGCTAGCGGGGAGCGAGCAGTACTTC. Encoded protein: CASSPSGLAGSEQYF.

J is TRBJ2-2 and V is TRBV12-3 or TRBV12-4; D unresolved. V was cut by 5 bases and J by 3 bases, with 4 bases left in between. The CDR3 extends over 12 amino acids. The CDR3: CASSRYTGELFF. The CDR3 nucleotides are TGTGCCAGCAGTCGCTACACCGGGGAGCTGTTTTTT.

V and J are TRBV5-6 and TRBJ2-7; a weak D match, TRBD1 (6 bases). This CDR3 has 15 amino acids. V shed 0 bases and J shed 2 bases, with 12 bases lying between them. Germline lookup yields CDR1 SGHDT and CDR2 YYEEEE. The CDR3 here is CASSLVGRGAYEQYF. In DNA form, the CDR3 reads TGTGCCAGCAGCTTGGTCGGCAGGGGAGCCTACGAGCAGTACTTC.

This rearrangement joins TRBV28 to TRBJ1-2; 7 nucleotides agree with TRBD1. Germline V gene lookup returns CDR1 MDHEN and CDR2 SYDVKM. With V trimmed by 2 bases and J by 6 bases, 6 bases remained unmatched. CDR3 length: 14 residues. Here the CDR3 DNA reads TGTGCCAGCAGTTTAGCCGACAGGGAGGATGGCTACACCTTC. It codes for CASSLADREDGYTF.

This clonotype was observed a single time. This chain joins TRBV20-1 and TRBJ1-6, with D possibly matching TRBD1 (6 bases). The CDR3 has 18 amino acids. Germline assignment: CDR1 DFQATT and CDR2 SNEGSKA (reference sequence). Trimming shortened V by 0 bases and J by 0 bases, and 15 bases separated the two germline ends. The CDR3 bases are TGCAGTGCTAGAGATTTTTTACAGGGAGACTCCTATAATTCACCCCTCCACTTT. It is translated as CSARDFLQGDSYNSPLHF.

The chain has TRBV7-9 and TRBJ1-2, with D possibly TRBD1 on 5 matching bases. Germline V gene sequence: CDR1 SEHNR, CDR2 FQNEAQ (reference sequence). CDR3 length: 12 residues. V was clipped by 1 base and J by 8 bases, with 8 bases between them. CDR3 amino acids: CASSLDRPGYTF. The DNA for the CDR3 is TGTGCCAGCAGCTTAGACAGGCCAGGCTACACCTTC.

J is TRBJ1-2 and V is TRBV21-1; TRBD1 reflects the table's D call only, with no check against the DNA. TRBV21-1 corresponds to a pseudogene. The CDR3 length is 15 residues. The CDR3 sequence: CASSRGRERGYGYTF. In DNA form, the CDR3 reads TGTGCCAGCAGCAGAGGTAGGGAAAGGGGCTATGGCTACACCTTC.

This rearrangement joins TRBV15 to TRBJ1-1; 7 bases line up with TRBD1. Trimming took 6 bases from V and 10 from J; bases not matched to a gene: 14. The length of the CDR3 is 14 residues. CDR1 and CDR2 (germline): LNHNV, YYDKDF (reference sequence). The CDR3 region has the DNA TGTGCCACCAGGGACCTCCCGACAGGGCCAGGAGCTTTCTTT. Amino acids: CATRDLPTGPGAFF. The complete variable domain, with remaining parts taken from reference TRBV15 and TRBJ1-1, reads DAMVIQNPRYQVTQFGKPVTLSCSQTLNHNVMYWYQQKSSQAPKLLFHYYDKDFNNEADTPDNFQSRRPNTSFCFLDIRSPGLGDTAMYLCATRDLPTGPGAFFGQGTRLTVV.

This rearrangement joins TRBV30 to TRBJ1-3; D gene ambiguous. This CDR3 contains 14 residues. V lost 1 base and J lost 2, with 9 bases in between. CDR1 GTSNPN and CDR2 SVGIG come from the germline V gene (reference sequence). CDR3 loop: CAWSGPTPGNTIYF. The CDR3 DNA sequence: TGTGCCTGGAGTGGGCCGACACCTGGAAACACCATATATTTT.

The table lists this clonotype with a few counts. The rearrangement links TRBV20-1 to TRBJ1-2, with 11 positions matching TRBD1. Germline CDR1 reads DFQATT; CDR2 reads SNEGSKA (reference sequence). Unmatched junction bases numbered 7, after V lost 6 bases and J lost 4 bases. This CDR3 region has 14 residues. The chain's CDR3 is CSADTGQGVYGYTF. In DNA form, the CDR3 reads TGCAGTGCCGATACGGGACAGGGGGTCTATGGCTACACCTTC.

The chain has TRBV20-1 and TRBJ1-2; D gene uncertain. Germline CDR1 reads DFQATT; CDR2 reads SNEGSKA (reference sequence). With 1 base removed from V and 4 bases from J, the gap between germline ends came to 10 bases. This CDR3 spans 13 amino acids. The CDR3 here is CSARGPGTYGYTF. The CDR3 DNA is TGCAGTGCTAGAGGCCCAGGAACCTATGGCTACACCTTC.

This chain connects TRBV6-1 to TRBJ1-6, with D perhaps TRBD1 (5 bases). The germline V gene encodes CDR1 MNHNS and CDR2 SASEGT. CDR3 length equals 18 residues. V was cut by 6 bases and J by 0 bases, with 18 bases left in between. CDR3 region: CASSTSLTASSYNSPLHF. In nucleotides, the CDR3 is TGTGCCAGCAGCACTAGCCTGACAGCGAGCTCCTATAATTCACCCCTCCACTTT.

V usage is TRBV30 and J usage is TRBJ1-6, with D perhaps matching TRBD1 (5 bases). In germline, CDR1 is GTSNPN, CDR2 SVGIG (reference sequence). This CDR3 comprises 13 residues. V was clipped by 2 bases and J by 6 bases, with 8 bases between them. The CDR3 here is CAWSKGPNSPLHF. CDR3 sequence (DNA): TGTGCCTGGAGTAAGGGACCTAATTCACCCCTCCACTTT.

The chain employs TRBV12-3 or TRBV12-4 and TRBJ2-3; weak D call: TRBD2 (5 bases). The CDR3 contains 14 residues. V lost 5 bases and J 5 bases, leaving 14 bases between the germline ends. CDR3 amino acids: CASSLRGEGDTQYF. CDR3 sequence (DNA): TGTGCCAGCAGTCTCCGGGGAGAGGGAGATACGCAGTATTTT.

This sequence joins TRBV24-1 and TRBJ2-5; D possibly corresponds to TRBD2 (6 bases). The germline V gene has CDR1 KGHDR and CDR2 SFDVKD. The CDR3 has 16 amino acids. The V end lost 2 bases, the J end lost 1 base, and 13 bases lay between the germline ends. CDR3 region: CATSDSGDGPQETQYF. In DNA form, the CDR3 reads TGTGCCACCAGTGATTCGGGGGACGGACCCCAAGAGACCCAGTACTTC.

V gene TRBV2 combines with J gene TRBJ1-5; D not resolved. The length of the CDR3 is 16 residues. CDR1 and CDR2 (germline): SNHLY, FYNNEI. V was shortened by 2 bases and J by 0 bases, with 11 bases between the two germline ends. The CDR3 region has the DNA TGTGCCAGCAGTGAATTTATACGGAATAGCAATCAGCCCCAGCATTTT. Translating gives CASSEFIRNSNQPQHF.

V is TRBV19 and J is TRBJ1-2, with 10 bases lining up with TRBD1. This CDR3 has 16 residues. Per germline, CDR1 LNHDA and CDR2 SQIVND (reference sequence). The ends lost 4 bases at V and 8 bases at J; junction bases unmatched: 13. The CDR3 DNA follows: TGTGCCAGTAGTAAAACCGACAGGGGGCGACTGGAGGGCTACACCTTC. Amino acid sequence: CASSKTDRGRLEGYTF.

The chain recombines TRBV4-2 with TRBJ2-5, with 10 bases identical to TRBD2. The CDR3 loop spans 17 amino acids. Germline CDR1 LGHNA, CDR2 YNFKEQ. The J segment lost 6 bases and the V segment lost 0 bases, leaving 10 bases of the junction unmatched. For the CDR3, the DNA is TGTGCCAGCAGCCAAGAGGTGGGTAGCGGGGGGCAGAAGACCCAGTACTTC. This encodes CASSQEVGSGGQKTQYF.

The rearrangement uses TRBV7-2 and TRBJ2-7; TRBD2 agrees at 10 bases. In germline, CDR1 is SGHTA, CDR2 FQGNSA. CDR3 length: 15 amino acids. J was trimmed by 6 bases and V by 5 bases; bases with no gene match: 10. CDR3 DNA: TGTGCCAGCAGCCCAGTAGCGGGGGGCCTCTTCGAGCAGTACTTC. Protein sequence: CASSPVAGGLFEQYF.

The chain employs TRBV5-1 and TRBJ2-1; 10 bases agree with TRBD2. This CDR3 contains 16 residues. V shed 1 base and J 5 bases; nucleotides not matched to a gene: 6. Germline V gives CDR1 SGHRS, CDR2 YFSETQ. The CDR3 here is CASSLPPSGGHNEQFF. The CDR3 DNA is TGCGCCAGCAGCTTGCCTCCTAGCGGGGGCCACAATGAGCAGTTCTTC.